The 24 T cell receptor beta chains listed next were all sequenced from one sample in a study of shared clonotypes between healthy human individuals. Selected positively for CCR7 and CD45RO-negative, naive CD8 cells excluded terminally differentiated effector memory CD45RA+ cells. The repertoire was sequenced with immunoSEQ multiplex PCR; TCRdb's copy has only in-frame clones and lacks some. The sample has nearly 2 million clones; about 94% are singletons. Sequencing input: naive CD8+ T cells sorted from blood. These receptors all stem from a man in his late teens or twenties in good health.

The chain combines TRBV5-4 with TRBJ2-2; 8 bases are shared with TRBD1. V was pared by 0 bases and J by 6 bases, with 1 base of the junction left unmatched. There are 14 residues in the CDR3. Looked up from germline, CDR1 is SGHNT and CDR2 is YYREEE (reference sequence). The CDR3 sequence is CASSLGQGSGELFF. The CDR3 DNA reads as TGTGCCAGCAGCTTGGGACAGGGGTCCGGGGAGCTGTTTTTT.

The rearrangement joins TRBV13 to TRBJ2-7; 10 bases are a match to TRBD2. V dropped 5 bases and J dropped 6; count of bases not matched to a gene: 1. The CDR3 spans 12 residues. CDR1 is PRHDT and CDR2 is FYEKMQ in the germline V gene (reference sequence). CDR3 nucleotide sequence: TGTGCCAGCAGCCCTAGCGGGGGCGAGCAGTACTTC. Encoded protein: CASSPSGGEQYF. The whole variable domain, remainder taken from reference TRBV13 and TRBJ2-7, is AAGVIQSPRHLIKEKRETATLKCYPIPRHDTVYWYQQGPGQDPQFLISFYEKMQSDKGSIPDRFSAQQFSDYHSELNMSSLELGDSALYFCASSPSGGEQYFGPGTRLTVT.

The V call is TRBV19, the J call TRBJ1-2, with D unclear. The CDR3 contains 13 residues. Germline values: CDR1 LNHDA, CDR2 SQIVND (reference sequence). V lost 5 bases and J lost 6, with 13 bases in between. In nucleotides, the CDR3 is TGTGCCAGTAGTGAGCTGGGGATAGATGGCTACACCTTC. This codes for CASSELGIDGYTF.

The chain carries TRBV5-8 and TRBJ2-2, with D hard to call. There are 15 residues in the CDR3. Germline V lookup: CDR1 SGHTS, CDR2 YDEGEE. The V and J ends lost 6 bases and 4 bases respectively, with 16 bases between them. This CDR3 reads CASIPRQRSTGELFF. The DNA for the CDR3 is TGTGCCAGCATCCCGAGGCAAAGAAGCACCGGGGAGCTGTTTTTT.

On this clone: This CDR3 is also generated by other DNA sequences in the sample. The chain recombines TRBV5-1 with TRBJ2-2; D remains ambiguous. This CDR3 is built from 13 residues. Germline V CDR1 and CDR2: SGHRS, YFSETQ. V gave up 0 bases and J gave up 6 bases, with 6 bases separating them. In DNA, the CDR3 is TGCGCCAGCAGCTTGGGGGGTCCCGGGGAGCTGTTTTTT. Its translation is CASSLGGPGELFF. The full variable domain, with the rest looked up from reference TRBV5-1 and TRBJ2-2, is KAGVTQTPRYLIKTRGQQVTLSCSPISGHRSVSWYQQTPGQGLQFLFEYFSETQRNKGNFPGRFSGRQFSNSRSEMNVSTLELGDSALYLCASSLGGPGELFFGEGSRLTVL.

The CDR3 protein is CASSLVIAYTDTQYF. In DNA, the CDR3 is TGTGCCAGCAGCTTAGTAATCGCATACACAGATACGCAGTATTTT. The rearrangement joins TRBV11-2 to TRBJ2-3, with no clear D. V lost 1 base, J lost 2 bases, and 10 bases lay in between. Germline CDR1 and CDR2: SGHAT and FQNNGV. The CDR3 is 15 amino acids.

V is TRBV2 and J is TRBJ2-2; no firm D call. Germline CDR1 reads SNHLY; CDR2 reads FYNNEI. This CDR3 region has 10 residues. V was shortened by 6 bases and J by 7 bases, with 3 bases between the two germline ends. CDR3 loop: CASRVGELFF. The CDR3 DNA reads TGTGCCAGCAGGGTCGGGGAGCTGTTTTTT.

V usage is TRBV27 and J usage is TRBJ2-1, with 12 positions matching TRBD2. The germline CDR1 and CDR2 sequences are MNHEY and SMNVEV (reference sequence). V shed 1 base, J shed 1 base, and the junction held 2 bases outside the gene matches. The CDR3 extends over 17 amino acids. CDR3 sequence reads: CASSLLGLAGSYNEQFF. The DNA for the CDR3 is TGTGCCAGCAGTTTATTGGGACTAGCGGGTTCCTACAATGAGCAGTTCTTC.

V is TRBV7-3 and J is TRBJ2-7; D unresolved. V lost 4 bases and J 3 bases, leaving 10 bases between the germline ends. CDR1 is SGHTA and CDR2 is FQGTGA in the germline V gene. The CDR3 is made up of 13 amino acids. DNA of the CDR3: TGTGCCAGCAGCTCGGATGACGGCTACGAGCAGTACTTC. Translated: CASSSDDGYEQYF.

V is TRBV28 and J is TRBJ2-7, with TRBD1 matching over 10 bases. The germline gives CDR1 MDHEN, CDR2 SYDVKM. The CDR3 has 16 amino acids. Unmatched junction bases numbered 11, after V lost 6 bases and J lost 3 bases. CDR3 bases: TGTGCCAGCAGCCAATGGGGACAGGGGATTATCTACGAGCAGTACTTC. Its translation: CASSQWGQGIIYEQYF.

The chain uses TRBV2 and TRBJ2-3; D gene uncertain. The germline V gene has CDR1 SNHLY and CDR2 FYNNEI. CDR3 length equals 16 residues. Trimming pared 3 bases from V and 0 bases from J, leaving 13 bases between. In DNA, the CDR3 is TGTGCCAGCAGTGAGAATCACCCAACTAGCACAGATACGCAGTATTTT. This gives the protein CASSENHPTSTDTQYF.

The chain recombines TRBV6-5 with TRBJ2-2, with D unresolved. The length of the CDR3 is 15 residues. The V and J ends lost 6 bases and 7 bases respectively, with 18 bases between them. Per the germline V gene, CDR1 is MNHEY and CDR2 is SVGAGI. The CDR3 sequence: CASRSDSFSDGELFF. The DNA of the CDR3 is TGTGCCAGCAGATCTGACTCCTTTAGTGACGGGGAGCTGTTTTTT.

The chain is built from TRBV4-3 and TRBJ2-2; D gene unclear. In germline, CDR1 is LGHNA, CDR2 YSLEER. V gave up 1 base and J gave up 1 base, with 10 bases separating them. The CDR3 contains 16 residues. Here the CDR3 reads CASSQVTPVNTGELFF. CDR3 nucleotide sequence: TGCGCCAGCAGCCAAGTTACACCAGTGAACACCGGGGAGCTGTTTTTT.

The chain joins TRBV27 to TRBJ1-1; D not certain. V gave up 5 bases and J gave up 7 bases, with 14 bases separating them. CDR3 length equals 13 residues. CDR1 and CDR2 (germline): MNHEY, SMNVEV (reference sequence). The CDR3 region is CASSHVGSGEAFF. For the CDR3, the DNA is TGTGCCAGCAGTCACGTAGGGTCGGGTGAAGCTTTCTTT.

The chain couples TRBV28 to TRBJ1-4; perhaps TRBD1 as D (6 bases). The ends were cut back, 6 bases at V and 6 bases at J, with 14 bases in the middle. Looked up from germline, CDR1 is MDHEN and CDR2 is SYDVKM. The CDR3 has 14 residues. For the CDR3, the DNA is TGTGCCAGCAGCCCCCGAGGGGGGGATGAAAAACTGTTTTTT. Translating it yields CASSPRGGDEKLFF.

This clone was detected a few times. The V and J genes are TRBV19 and TRBJ2-1; 12 bases are a match to TRBD2. Losses at the gene ends were 10 bases for V and 8 bases for J; bases not matched to a gene: 9. This CDR3 spans 14 amino acids. CDR1 and CDR2 from the germline V gene are LNHDA and SQIVND (reference sequence). This CDR3 reads CATATSGGFDEQFF. The CDR3 coding sequence is TGTGCCACCGCAACTAGCGGGGGGTTCGATGAGCAGTTCTTC.

V gene TRBV6-8 combines with J gene TRBJ2-3; 8 positions agree with TRBD2. CDR3 length: 16 residues. Germline-derived CDR1 and CDR2 are MNHGY and SAAAGT. V was pared by 7 bases and J by 4 bases, with 13 bases of the junction left unmatched. CDR3 sequence reads: CASTDYTPGLADTQYF. CDR3 nucleotides: TGTGCCAGCACCGATTACACTCCGGGACTAGCAGATACGCAGTATTTT.

As for this clone: Other DNA sequences in this sample translate to the same CDR3. The CDR3 region has the DNA TGTGCCAGCAGTTACGCCGAGGGGACCGGGGAGCTGTTTTTT. It encodes CASSYAEGTGELFF. The chain recombines TRBV6-5 with TRBJ2-2; D may match TRBD1 or TRBD2 (5 bases each). V lost 2 bases, J lost 5 bases, and 9 bases lay in between. The germline V gene has CDR1 MNHEY and CDR2 SVGAGI. The CDR3 spans 14 residues.

In the case of this clone: At the DNA level, this CDR3 is encoded by other sequences in the same sample as well. The chain joins TRBV19 to TRBJ2-7; D call uncertain. V was cut by 5 bases and J by 3 bases, with 11 bases left in between. The CDR3 extends over 13 amino acids. Germline CDR1 is LNHDA and CDR2 is SQIVND (reference sequence). CDR3 nucleotides: TGTGCCAGTAGTTTCGGGTCTCGCTACGAGCAGTACTTC. Translated, it gives CASSFGSRYEQYF.

This chain uses TRBV28 with TRBJ1-1; D gene unclear. The V gene's germline CDR1 is MDHEN and CDR2 SYDVKM. This CDR3 has 15 residues. Trimming left V 6 bases short and J 0 bases short, with 14 bases between. Written as DNA, the CDR3 is TGTGCCAGCAGCCCCCTTCTGGTGATGAACACTGAAGCTTTCTTT. Protein product: CASSPLLVMNTEAFF.

As DNA, the CDR3 is TGCGCCAGCAGCATAGGACAGGGGACCTACGAGCAGTACTTC. Encoded protein: CASSIGQGTYEQYF. The V gene is TRBV5-1, the J gene TRBJ2-7; 9 bases align to TRBD1. This CDR3 has 14 amino acids. V trimming: 4 bases; J trimming: 2 bases; junction bases outside the gene matches: 4. Germline CDR1 is SGHRS and CDR2 is YFSETQ.

V is TRBV7-9 and J is TRBJ2-5; the D gene could be TRBD1 or TRBD2 (5 bases each). Germline V CDR1 and CDR2: SEHNR, FQNEAQ (reference sequence). This CDR3 spans 12 amino acids. The V end was cut by 8 bases, the J end by 4 bases, with 11 bases between. The CDR3 nucleotides read TGTGCCAGCTCAGCAGGGAGAGAGACCCAGTACTTC. Its protein product is CASSAGRETQYF.

The rearrangement links TRBV5-1 to TRBJ1-1; D is unclear. The CDR3 spans 17 residues. V lost 4 bases, J lost 2 bases, and 21 bases lay in between. CDR1 and CDR2 from the germline V gene are SGHRS and YFSETQ. CDR3 in amino acids: CASSHLGAEPPNTEAFF. In DNA, the CDR3 is TGCGCCAGCAGCCATCTCGGCGCTGAACCGCCCAACACTGAAGCTTTCTTT.

The V gene is TRBV7-9, the J gene TRBJ2-6; D remains ambiguous. The CDR3 is made up of 17 amino acids. Deletions cut 2 bases from V and 0 bases from J, with 11 bases between. From germline, CDR1 is SEHNR and CDR2 FQNEAQ (reference sequence). CDR3 DNA: TGTGCCAGCAGCTTATCCCCCGGTTTCTCTGGGGCCAACGTCCTGACTTTC. This encodes CASSLSPGFSGANVLTF.